Listed below are T cell receptor beta chains from one sample, sequenced in a study of T cells after yellow fever vaccination. TCRdb fed the 5' RACE reads into MiXCR, producing one record per CDR3 protein. This table has more than 80,000 distinct CDR3 sequences, about 6% appearing once. The sample in question was CD8+ T cells sorted from PBMCs, obtained 10 days after the yellow fever booster vaccination. The receptor set was obtained from a man younger than 30 who received the YFV17D yellow fever vaccine. The CDR3 runs from the conserved cysteine through the conserved F or W. Each record gives: V gene, clone size, D gene, J gene, CDR3 DNA, CDR3 protein. D genes are given only for firm matches. Clone size is given for some rows only: seen once, a few or many times, or a class if the clone is expanded.

V: TRBV12-3/TRBV12-4
size: few
D: TRBD1
J: TRBJ2-7
DNA: TGTGCCAGCAGTTCGAACCCAGGGGGCTGGTTCTACGAGCAGTACTTC
CDR3: CASSSNPGGWFYEQYF

V: TRBV27
size: few
D: .
J: TRBJ2-7
DNA: TGTGCCAGCAGTTTTTGGGGGACGCAGTACGAGCAGTACTTC
CDR3: CASSFWGTQYEQYF

V: TRBV20-1
size: many
D: .
J: TRBJ2-3
DNA: TGCAGTGCTTGGGGAACGGGACGGCGGGGATATCCCACAGATACGCAGTATTTT
CDR3: CSAWGTGRRGYPTDTQYF

V: TRBV2
size: .
D: .
J: TRBJ2-1
DNA: TGTGCCAGCAGTGATTGGAACGACCAGAGCTCCTACAATGAGCAGTTCTTC
CDR3: CASSDWNDQSSYNEQFF

V: TRBV13
size: .
D: .
J: TRBJ1-5
DNA: TGTGCCAGCAGCTTAGGCCTCGGACGGCGCAATAAGCCCCAGCATTTT
CDR3: CASSLGLGRRNKPQHF

V: TRBV29-1
size: few
D: .
J: TRBJ2-3
DNA: TGCAGCGTTGGATTGACGAGTCGAGGCACAGATACGCAGTATTTT
CDR3: CSVGLTSRGTDTQYF

V: TRBV5-1
size: .
D: TRBD1
J: TRBJ2-6
DNA: TGCGCCAGCAGTATGGGACAGGGAGGAGCTGGGGCCAACGTCCTGACTTTC
CDR3: CASSMGQGGAGANVLTF

V: TRBV20-1
size: few
D: TRBD2
J: TRBJ2-7
DNA: TGCAGTGCTAGACCTAGCGGTTCCTACGAGCAGTACTTC
CDR3: CSARPSGSYEQYF

V: TRBV27
size: .
D: TRBD2
J: TRBJ2-1
DNA: TGTGCCAGCAGTTTGGGGACTAGCGGCTTTAATGAGCAGTTCTTC
CDR3: CASSLGTSGFNEQFF

V: TRBV28
size: many
D: .
J: TRBJ2-3
DNA: TGTGCCAGCAGGAGACAGGGAGGGGCAGATACGCAGTATTTT
CDR3: CASRRQGGADTQYF

V: TRBV4-1
size: few
D: TRBD2
J: TRBJ2-7
DNA: TGCGCCAGCAGTCGTAGCGGGGAAGCCAGCTACGAGCAGTACTTC
CDR3: CASSRSGEASYEQYF

V: TRBV10-2
size: few
D: .
J: TRBJ2-5
DNA: TGCGCCAGCAGTGATCAGGACGCTACCCAAGAGACCCAGTACTTC
CDR3: CASSDQDATQETQYF

V: TRBV20-1
size: .
D: .
J: TRBJ2-1
DNA: TGCAGTGCTAGAGCAGATCACAATGAGCAGTTCTTC
CDR3: CSARADHNEQFF

V: TRBV18
size: .
D: .
J: TRBJ1-2
DNA: TGTGCCAGCTCACCACCGACAGCTTATGGCTACACCTTC
CDR3: CASSPPTAYGYTF

V: TRBV19
size: .
D: TRBD2
J: TRBJ2-3
DNA: TGTGCCAGTACGGTAGCGGGGGGCCCAGATACGCAGTATTTT
CDR3: CASTVAGGPDTQYF

V: TRBV20-1
size: .
D: .
J: TRBJ1-4
DNA: TGCGGGATCGGGAGCCCCGTGACGGATCCAACTAATGAAAAACTGTTTTTT
CDR3: CGIGSPVTDPTNEKLFF

V: TRBV12-3/TRBV12-4
size: .
D: TRBD1
J: TRBJ2-3
DNA: TGTGCCAGCAGTCCATTGGGACAGAACACAGATACGCAGTATTTT
CDR3: CASSPLGQNTDTQYF

V: TRBV27
size: few
D: .
J: TRBJ2-7
DNA: TGTGCCAGCAGTACGATTTACCCCTTTCAGGAGCAGTACTTC
CDR3: CASSTIYPFQEQYF

V: TRBV7-9
size: .
D: .
J: TRBJ2-1
DNA: TGTGCCAGCATCCCGAACGAGCGCAGTTTCAATGAGCAGTTCTTC
CDR3: CASIPNERSFNEQFF

V: TRBV7-9
size: .
D: .
J: TRBJ2-7
DNA: TGTGCCAGTTCGGGAAAGGACCAGGGCCCCTACGAGCGGTACTTC
CDR3: CASSGKDQGPYERYF

V: TRBV7-9
size: few
D: .
J: TRBJ2-1
DNA: TGTGCCAGCAGCCCCCCGCGGGTGGAGCAGTTCTTC
CDR3: CASSPPRVEQFF

V: TRBV27
size: few
D: TRBD2
J: TRBJ2-3
DNA: TGTGCCAGCAGTACCGGGACTAGCCTAAGCACAGATACGCAGTATTTT
CDR3: CASSTGTSLSTDTQYF

V: TRBV4-1
size: many
D: .
J: TRBJ2-1
DNA: TGCGCCAGCAGCCGACCCGGGGACGGCTTAAACAATGAGCAGTTCTTC
CDR3: CASSRPGDGLNNEQFF

V: TRBV15
size: .
D: .
J: TRBJ1-5
DNA: TGTGCCACCAGCAGGAAAACAGTTCCTTACAATCAGCCCCAGCATTTT
CDR3: CATSRKTVPYNQPQHF

V: TRBV11-2
size: many
D: .
J: TRBJ1-1
DNA: TGTGCCAGCAGCCACGGTGGGCGAGTGAACACTGAAGCTTTCTTT
CDR3: CASSHGGRVNTEAFF

V: TRBV7-8
size: few
D: .
J: TRBJ1-1
DNA: TGTGCCAGCAGCTTAGGGGGAGGACGGAGTAACACTGAAGCTTTCTTT
CDR3: CASSLGGGRSNTEAFF

V: TRBV21-1
size: .
D: .
J: TRBJ1-5
DNA: TGTGCCAGCAGCTCCATCGGACAGGCCGACCGACTGGACTATCAGCCCCAGCATTTT
CDR3: CASSSIGQADRLDYQPQHF

V: TRBV30
size: few
D: TRBD1
J: TRBJ2-7
DNA: TGTGCCTGGGGGGACAGTATTACCTACGAGCAGTACTTC
CDR3: CAWGDSITYEQYF

V: TRBV4-3
size: many
D: .
J: TRBJ1-1
DNA: TGCGCCAGCAGCCAAGTCCGAACGAGAAACACTGAAGCTTTCTTT
CDR3: CASSQVRTRNTEAFF

V: TRBV9
size: few
D: .
J: TRBJ2-3
DNA: TGTGCCAGCAGCGCTGGGGGGGGGGCCACGGATACGCAGTATTTT
CDR3: CASSAGGGATDTQYF

V: TRBV25-1
size: .
D: .
J: TRBJ2-6
DNA: TGTGCCAGCAGTGCCCTGGACCACTCTGGGGCCAACGTCCTGACTTTC
CDR3: CASSALDHSGANVLTF

V: TRBV6-1
size: .
D: .
J: TRBJ1-6
DNA: TGTGCCAGCAGTGAGGGGGATCTGGGGAGTTCACCCCTCCACTTT
CDR3: CASSEGDLGSSPLHF

V: TRBV27
size: few
D: .
J: TRBJ2-1
DNA: TGTGCCAGCAGTTTATCCGCTACGAATGAGCAGTTCTTC
CDR3: CASSLSATNEQFF

V: TRBV7-6
size: few
D: TRBD2
J: TRBJ2-5
DNA: TGTGCCAGCAGCGCTAGCGGTTGGGCCCAGTACTTC
CDR3: CASSASGWAQYF

V: TRBV6-2/TRBV6-3
size: few
D: .
J: TRBJ1-2
DNA: TGTGCCAGCGGAGGGAATGGCTACACCTTC
CDR3: CASGGNGYTF

V: TRBV27
size: many
D: .
J: TRBJ2-2
DNA: TGTGCCAGCAGTTTGGCAACCGGGGAGCTGTTTTTT
CDR3: CASSLATGELFF

V: TRBV15
size: few
D: .
J: TRBJ1-4
DNA: TGTGCCACCAGCAGAGAACACGGAGAAAAACTGTTTTTT
CDR3: CATSREHGEKLFF

V: TRBV29-1
size: few
D: .
J: TRBJ2-2
DNA: TGCAGCGTTATCCCGGCGAACACCGGGGAGCTGTTTTTT
CDR3: CSVIPANTGELFF

V: TRBV27
size: .
D: TRBD2
J: TRBJ2-1
DNA: TGTGCCAGCAGTTTTATAACCATAGCGGGGGGGATCTACAATGAGCAGTTCTTC
CDR3: CASSFITIAGGIYNEQFF

V: TRBV30
size: few
D: TRBD1
J: TRBJ1-1
DNA: TGTGCCTGGAGTGGGGACAGGGGTGACCTTGGTGCTTTCTTT
CDR3: CAWSGDRGDLGAFF

V: TRBV29-1
size: .
D: .
J: TRBJ2-2
DNA: TGCAGCGTTGTGGGATTCACCGGGGAGCTGTTTTTT
CDR3: CSVVGFTGELFF